The TCR beta chain described here comes from a study of radiation and T cells in renal cell carcinoma. Overall study: Nephrectomy followed 15 Gy stereotactic body radiation by 4 weeks.

TCRdb keeps only in-frame clones here, not all; method: immunoSEQ multiplex PCR. The sample gives 100,000 to 150,000 clones, 88% of which show up once; 5% to 6.5% is in the top ten. Described time point: blood 2 weeks post-SBRT. This sample's treatment: 15 Gy SBRT to primary tumor, nephrectomy 4 weeks later. This receptor was taken from a woman in her 70s with renal cell carcinoma. The source material was blood, sampled from a patient whose treatment included radiotherapy and nephrectomy.

CDR3 DNA: TGTGCCAGACACCCCCCCTCCGGGGGCAAGACTAATGAAAAACTGTTTTTT. It specifies CARHPPSGGKTNEKLFF. The V gene is TRBV19, the J gene TRBJ1-4; D possibly corresponds to TRBD1 (6 bases). With 9 bases removed from V and 2 bases from J, the gap between germline ends came to 22 bases. CDR3 length: 17 residues. The germline CDR1 and CDR2 sequences are LNHDA and SQIVND (reference sequence).